These 15 T cell receptor beta chains came from one sample sequenced in a study of blood T cells in healthy people across ages. The use of a sample-barcoded 5' primer and a J-beta primer mix characterized a second PCR of roughly 6 to 11 cycles. TCRdb passed the 5' RACE reads through MiXCR, listing each CDR3 protein once. Among about 1,800,000 distinct CDR3 sequences listed, 28% were seen once. Sequenced material: blood. Every receptor here comes from a woman aged 30 to 39 in good health.

This clonotype appeared a few times. This rearrangement joins TRBV10-3 to TRBJ1-2, with D possibly being TRBD1 (5 bases). This CDR3 region has 13 residues. The germline V gene has CDR1 ENHRY and CDR2 SYGVKD. Trimming shortened V by 4 bases and J by 3 bases, and 9 bases separated the two germline ends. DNA of the CDR3: TGTGCCATCAGTGGAGGGGTGGACTATGGCTACACCTTC. It translates to CAISGGVDYGYTF.

On this clonotype itself: This could be a read error, since a much larger clone is one nucleotide away. J is TRBJ2-5 and V is TRBV20-1, with a weak D call TRBD2 (6 bases). Between the trimmed V and J ends, which lost 5 bases and 11 bases, there was a span of 24 bases. This CDR3 contains 14 residues. Per germline, CDR1 DFQATT and CDR2 SNEGSKA (reference sequence). CDR3 residues: CSARAGSGHYGQYF. As DNA, the CDR3 is TGCAGTGCTCGCGCGGGCAGCGGGCACTACGGGCAGTACTTC.

The V gene is TRBV4-3, the J gene TRBJ1-2; D unclear. There are 15 residues in the CDR3. Germline CDR1 is LGHNA and CDR2 is YSLEER. The V end lost 0 bases, the J end lost 4 bases, and 12 bases lay between the germline ends. CDR3 in DNA: TGCGCCAGCAGCCAAGATTTATACGGAGCCTATGGCTACACCTTC. Translating gives CASSQDLYGAYGYTF.

This clonotype was picked up a small number of times. The chain carries TRBV11-2 and TRBJ2-1; maybe TRBD1 (6 bases). Germline CDR1 and CDR2: SGHAT and FQNNGV. The CDR3 extends over 13 amino acids. Trimming took 0 bases from V and 15 from J, leaving 15 bases between them. CDR3 protein: CASSLDLEVRGFF. The CDR3 nucleotides read TGTGCCAGCAGCTTAGATCTTGAGGTCAGGGGGTTCTTC.

The chain links TRBV6-5 to TRBJ1-2; 7 bases match TRBD1. Germline lookup yields CDR1 MNHEY and CDR2 SVGAGI. V gave up 4 bases and J gave up 8 bases; unmatched junction bases: 10. CDR3 length: 14 amino acids. The CDR3 region is CASSLLGGAGGYTF. The CDR3, as DNA: TGTGCCAGCAGTTTACTAGGGGGCGCGGGCGGCTACACCTTC.

The table lists this clonotype with many counts. The chain is built from TRBV20-1 and TRBJ2-1; TRBD1 aligns across 8 bases. From germline, CDR1 is DFQATT and CDR2 SNEGSKA (reference sequence). The CDR3 is 16 residues long. The CDR3 protein is CSYYDPSDRGEDEQFF. The DNA of the CDR3 is TGCAGCTACTACGATCCATCTGACAGGGGAGAGGATGAGCAGTTCTTC.

As regards this clonotype: The CDR3 carries no conserved terminal phenylalanine or tryptophan, so it likely arises from a read error. The chain joins TRBV20-1 to TRBJ2-2; TRBD1 or TRBD2 may be the D gene (5 bases each). CDR1 and CDR2 from the germline V gene are DFQATT and SNEGSKA (reference sequence). This CDR3 spans 17 amino acids. V was clipped by 6 bases and J by 0 bases, with 20 bases between them. The CDR3 is CSALAKGFSANTGELFL. CDR3 coding DNA: TGCAGTGCCCTAGCTAAGGGGTTCTCCGCGAACACCGGGGAGCTGTTTTTG.

With regard to this clonotype: Being one base from a much bigger clone, this may be a read error. This chain joins TRBV29-1 and TRBJ2-4, with 9 bases lining up with TRBD2. Germline loops: CDR1 SQVTM, CDR2 ANQGSEA. This CDR3 comprises 15 residues. Trimming removed 8 bases from V and 13 bases from J; junction bases left unmatched: 21. Written as DNA, the CDR3 is TGCAGCACCAGGGTGGATAGCGGGGGAGGGAATGAGCAGTACTTC. This gives the protein CSTRVDSGGGNEQYF.

Ten or more counts support this clonotype. The CDR3 coding sequence is TGCAGCGTGGGACACACTCCAAAAGAGACCCAGTACTTC. Translating it yields CSVGHTPKETQYF. This sequence joins TRBV29-1 and TRBJ2-5; a weak D match, TRBD1 (6 bases). V lost 6 bases and J 3 bases, leaving 14 bases between the germline ends. CDR1 is SQVTM, CDR2 ANQGSEA, per germline. CDR3 size: 13 residues.

The J gene is TRBJ2-1, the V gene TRBV24-1; TRBD2 matches 11 bases. J was trimmed by 1 base and V by 9 bases; bases with no gene match: 7. This CDR3 spans 16 amino acids. Looked up from germline, CDR1 is KGHDR and CDR2 is SFDVKD. The CDR3 bases are TGTGCCACCGGGACTAGCGGAGTGTGGTCCTACAATGAGCAGTTCTTC. It translates to CATGTSGVWSYNEQFF.

With regard to this clonotype: A much larger clone sits a single nucleotide away, making a read error possible. The chain uses TRBV5-5 and TRBJ2-1; D may be TRBD1 (5 bases). Germline values: CDR1 SGHKS, CDR2 YYEKEE (reference sequence). The CDR3 sequence is 14 residues long. The CDR3 loop is CASSPDSRDNEQCF. Written as DNA, the CDR3 is TGTGCCAGCAGCCCCGACAGCCGTGACAATGAGCAGTGCTTC.

In this sample, this clonotype turned up many times. The rearrangement joins TRBV28 to TRBJ2-5; the D is unclear. CDR3 length: 13 residues. V gave up 7 bases and J gave up 5 bases, with 14 bases separating them. CDR1 is MDHEN, CDR2 SYDVKM, per germline. CDR3 coding DNA: TGTGCCAGCACCCTCCTGGGTTCGGAGACCCAGTACTTC. Translated: CASTLLGSETQYF.

This clonotype was counted at least ten times. The CDR3 is CAISESRGPQYF. The CDR3 nucleotides read TGTGCCATCAGTGAGTCGAGGGGACCCCAGTACTTC. V is TRBV10-3 and J is TRBJ2-5; tentatively, D is TRBD1 or TRBD2 (5 bases each). Trimming took 0 bases from V and 9 from J, leaving 8 bases between them. From germline, CDR1 is ENHRY and CDR2 SYGVKD. The CDR3 has 12 residues.

This chain connects TRBV20-1 to TRBJ1-3; no definite D call. Deletions cut 8 bases from V and 0 bases from J, with 11 bases between. The CDR3 sequence is 13 residues long. Germline-derived CDR1 and CDR2 are DFQATT and SNEGSKA (reference sequence). The CDR3: CSTSHGSGNTIYF. In DNA form, the CDR3 reads TGCAGTACCTCCCACGGCTCTGGAAACACCATATATTTT.

Worth noting for this clonotype: Possible read error: a much larger clone is one base away. The chain employs TRBV9 and TRBJ2-3; unclear D gene. The germline V gene has CDR1 SGDLS and CDR2 YYNGEE. The CDR3 spans 13 residues. The CDR3 DNA sequence: TGTACCAGCAGCGTACAGATCACAGATACGCAGTATTTT. This translates into CTSSVQITDTQYF. Combining the CDR3 with reference TRBV9 and TRBJ2-3 gives the whole variable domain DSGVTQTPKHLITATGQRVTLRCSPRSGDLSVYWYQQSLDQGLQFLIQYYNGEERAKGNILERFSAQQFPDLHSELNLSSLELGDSALYFCTSSVQITDTQYFGPGTRLTVL.